These T cell receptor beta chains were read from a single sample in a study of blood T cell repertoires in COVID-19. This table comes from immunoSEQ multiplex PCR, and its TCRdb copy is limited to in-frame clones, with some not included. Of 270,000 or so clones listed, about 90% are singletons. The material sequenced was peripheral blood. The receptors shown here come from a woman in her 30s with COVID-19, enrolled during active disease. CDR3s include the opening cysteine and the closing phenylalanine or tryptophan. D genes are given only for firm matches. Size is stated for part of the rows, as once, few or many counts, or as a class when the clone is expanded.

V gene: TRBV19; clone size: NA; J gene: TRBJ1-1; D gene: NA; CDR3 DNA: TGTGCCAGTAGTATCGTGCGGCAGACGAACACTGAAGCTTTCTTT; CDR3 protein: CASSIVRQTNTEAFF
V gene: TRBV7-9; clone size: NA; J gene: TRBJ2-7; D gene: NA; CDR3 DNA: TGTGCCAGCAGCTTAGGTTATAGTTTCTACGAGCAGTACTTC; CDR3 protein: CASSLGYSFYEQYF
V gene: TRBV5-4; clone size: NA; J gene: TRBJ1-4; D gene: TRBD1; CDR3 DNA: TGTGCCAGCAGCTTGGGAACAGGGGGGAATGAAAAACTGTTTTTT; CDR3 protein: CASSLGTGGNEKLFF
V gene: TRBV7-9; clone size: once; J gene: TRBJ2-1; D gene: TRBD2; CDR3 DNA: TGTGCCAGCAGCTTAAGCGGGGGGAATCACAATGAGCAGTTCTTC; CDR3 protein: CASSLSGGNHNEQFF
V gene: TRBV11-3; clone size: NA; J gene: TRBJ2-2; D gene: TRBD2; CDR3 DNA: TGTGCCAGCAGCTTAACTAGCGGTAACACCGGGGAGCTGTTTTTT; CDR3 protein: CASSLTSGNTGELFF
V gene: TRBV6-1; clone size: NA; J gene: TRBJ1-1; D gene: NA; CDR3 DNA: TGTGCCAGCAGTGAAAGACCCGGGGGGGGGAACACTGAAGCTTTCTTT; CDR3 protein: CASSERPGGGNTEAFF
V gene: TRBV11-2; clone size: NA; J gene: TRBJ2-7; D gene: NA; CDR3 DNA: TGTGCCAGCAGCTTAGAATTAGTTTACGAGCAGTACTTC; CDR3 protein: CASSLELVYEQYF
V gene: TRBV11-2; clone size: NA; J gene: TRBJ1-5; D gene: NA; CDR3 DNA: TGTGCCAGCAGCTTAGCGGCGGGGGGGGCTCAGCCCCAGCATTTT; CDR3 protein: CASSLAAGGAQPQHF
V gene: TRBV10-2; clone size: few; J gene: TRBJ2-1; D gene: NA; CDR3 DNA: TGCGCCAGCAGTAGAATGAGGGGGGGGAATGAGCAGTTCTTC; CDR3 protein: CASSRMRGGNEQFF
V gene: TRBV11-3; clone size: NA; J gene: TRBJ2-2; D gene: NA; CDR3 DNA: TGTGCCAGCAGCCCCTCTAGGAACACCGGGGAGCTGTTTTTT; CDR3 protein: CASSPSRNTGELFF
V gene: TRBV25-1; clone size: NA; J gene: TRBJ1-1; D gene: NA; CDR3 DNA: TGTGCCAGCAGTGAAGGGGCCGGGTTGGACACTGAAGCTTTCTTT; CDR3 protein: CASSEGAGLDTEAFF
V gene: TRBV2; clone size: NA; J gene: TRBJ1-3; D gene: NA; CDR3 DNA: TGTGCCAGCAGTGAAGGGGGGCTGGACACCATATATTTT; CDR3 protein: CASSEGGLDTIYF
V gene: TRBV29-1; clone size: NA; J gene: TRBJ2-1; D gene: NA; CDR3 DNA: TGCAGCGTTGACCCGTGGCAGGAGCAGTTCTTC; CDR3 protein: CSVDPWQEQFF
V gene: TRBV10-2; clone size: NA; J gene: TRBJ2-6; D gene: NA; CDR3 DNA: TGCGCCAGCACGGGTTTAGCAAAACTAAGCTCTGGGGCCAACGTCCTGACTTTC; CDR3 protein: CASTGLAKLSSGANVLTF
V gene: TRBV5-4; clone size: NA; J gene: TRBJ2-1; D gene: NA; CDR3 DNA: TGTGCCAGCAGCTCCCCACAGGGTCCTCCACCTAAGCAGTTCTTC; CDR3 protein: CASSSPQGPPPKQFF
V gene: TRBV2; clone size: once; J gene: TRBJ1-1; D gene: NA; CDR3 DNA: TGTGCCAGCATGGCGGAACTCAACACTGAAGCTTTCTTT; CDR3 protein: CASMAELNTEAFF
V gene: TRBV7-9; clone size: NA; J gene: TRBJ2-3; D gene: NA; CDR3 DNA: TGTGCCAGCAGCTTAGTCCAGGGATGGGCAGATACGCAGTATTTT; CDR3 protein: CASSLVQGWADTQYF
V gene: TRBV28; clone size: once; J gene: TRBJ1-2; D gene: NA; CDR3 DNA: TGTGCCAGCAGTTTTGCATATTCGGGTTACTATGGCTACACCTTC; CDR3 protein: CASSFAYSGYYGYTF
V gene: TRBV24-1; clone size: NA; J gene: TRBJ2-3; D gene: NA; CDR3 DNA: TGTGCCACCAGTTTAGGCACAGATACGCAGTATTTT; CDR3 protein: CATSLGTDTQYF
V gene: TRBV27; clone size: NA; J gene: TRBJ2-3; D gene: TRBD2; CDR3 DNA: TGTGCCAGCAGGAATAGCGGGTCTCTCACAGATACGCAGTATTTT; CDR3 protein: CASRNSGSLTDTQYF
V gene: TRBV5-8; clone size: NA; J gene: TRBJ1-2; D gene: TRBD1; CDR3 DNA: TGTGCCAGCAGCCTACAAAATTACCCAGGACAGGGGAACCGTGGCTACACCTTC; CDR3 protein: CASSLQNYPGQGNRGYTF
V gene: TRBV28; clone size: NA; J gene: TRBJ2-7; D gene: NA; CDR3 DNA: TGTGCCAGCAGTTCCACGGGGGAGGAATACGAGCAGTACTTC; CDR3 protein: CASSSTGEEYEQYF
V gene: TRBV4-1; clone size: NA; J gene: TRBJ2-7; D gene: TRBD2; CDR3 DNA: TGCGCCAGCAGCCAACTAGCGGGGGGCTACGAGCAGTACTTC; CDR3 protein: CASSQLAGGYEQYF
V gene: TRBV12-5; clone size: NA; J gene: TRBJ2-3; D gene: NA; CDR3 DNA: TGTGCTAGTGGTTTGGTAGCTGTGCGGGGGCGCACAGATACGCAGTATTTT; CDR3 protein: CASGLVAVRGRTDTQYF
V gene: TRBV6-5; clone size: NA; J gene: TRBJ1-1; D gene: TRBD1; CDR3 DNA: TGTGCCAGCCGATCGGGGACAGGGGTGGGCACTGAAGCTTTCTTT; CDR3 protein: CASRSGTGVGTEAFF
V gene: TRBV29-1; clone size: NA; J gene: TRBJ2-5; D gene: NA; CDR3 DNA: TGCAGCGTTGGGGGACTCAGACAAGAGACCCAGTACTTC; CDR3 protein: CSVGGLRQETQYF
V gene: TRBV6-5; clone size: NA; J gene: TRBJ1-1; D gene: NA; CDR3 DNA: TGTGCCAGTGACACGTCCTCAGGAACTGAAGCTTTCTTT; CDR3 protein: CASDTSSGTEAFF
V gene: TRBV9; clone size: NA; J gene: TRBJ2-1; D gene: NA; CDR3 DNA: TGTGCCAGCAGCGTAGGTGTGCCGCGCTCTACTCACAATGAGCAGTTCTTC; CDR3 protein: CASSVGVPRSTHNEQFF
V gene: TRBV6-5; clone size: NA; J gene: TRBJ2-3; D gene: TRBD2; CDR3 DNA: TGTGCCAGCAGTTGGACTAGCGGGAGACCAGATACGCAGTATTTT; CDR3 protein: CASSWTSGRPDTQYF
V gene: TRBV4-1; clone size: NA; J gene: TRBJ2-1; D gene: NA; CDR3 DNA: TGCGCCAGCAGCCAAGGGCGGGACAATGAGCAGTTCTTC; CDR3 protein: CASSQGRDNEQFF
V gene: TRBV9; clone size: NA; J gene: TRBJ2-1; D gene: NA; CDR3 DNA: TGTGCCAGCAGCGTAGCTCTCCGGGGCAATGAGCAGTTCTTC; CDR3 protein: CASSVALRGNEQFF
V gene: TRBV5-6; clone size: few; J gene: TRBJ1-2; D gene: NA; CDR3 DNA: TGTGCCAGCAGCTTGGGGGGCTCTAACTATGGCTACACCTTC; CDR3 protein: CASSLGGSNYGYTF
V gene: TRBV19; clone size: NA; J gene: TRBJ2-1; D gene: TRBD2; CDR3 DNA: TGTGCCGTAGCGGGGGGGAATATTTACAATGAGCAGTTCTTC; CDR3 protein: CAVAGGNIYNEQFF
V gene: TRBV5-5; clone size: few; J gene: TRBJ1-2; D gene: TRBD1; CDR3 DNA: TGTGCCAGCAGCCTCCAAGGGACAGCACCTGGCTACACCTTC; CDR3 protein: CASSLQGTAPGYTF
V gene: TRBV3-1/TRBV3-2; clone size: NA; J gene: TRBJ2-7; D gene: NA; CDR3 DNA: TGTGCCAGCAGTCGCCGACAGGACCTATACGAGCAGTACTTC; CDR3 protein: CASSRRQDLYEQYF
V gene: TRBV18; clone size: NA; J gene: TRBJ2-7; D gene: TRBD2; CDR3 DNA: TGTGCCAGCTCACCACCTTCGGGACTAGTCTCCTACGAGCAGTACTTC; CDR3 protein: CASSPPSGLVSYEQYF
V gene: TRBV5-1; clone size: NA; J gene: TRBJ2-1; D gene: NA; CDR3 DNA: TGCGCCAGCAGAGGACAGTACAATGAGCAGTTCTTC; CDR3 protein: CASRGQYNEQFF
V gene: TRBV1; clone size: NA; J gene: TRBJ2-7; D gene: NA; CDR3 DNA: TGCACCAGTACCGGGACTGGTCTCTACGAGCAGTACTTC; CDR3 protein: CTSTGTGLYEQYF
V gene: TRBV7-9; clone size: once; J gene: TRBJ1-4; D gene: NA; CDR3 DNA: TGTGCCAGCAGCGCCAGGGGTCGGACTAATGAAAAACTGTTTTTT; CDR3 protein: CASSARGRTNEKLFF
V gene: TRBV10-3; clone size: once; J gene: TRBJ2-3; D gene: TRBD2; CDR3 DNA: TGTGCCATCAGTGAGGGACTAGCGGGGAGCACAGATACGCAGTATTTT; CDR3 protein: CAISEGLAGSTDTQYF
V gene: TRBV30; clone size: NA; J gene: TRBJ1-2; D gene: NA; CDR3 DNA: TGTGCCTTCCAGGGCTATGGCTACACCTTC; CDR3 protein: CAFQGYGYTF
V gene: TRBV6-5; clone size: NA; J gene: TRBJ2-5; D gene: NA; CDR3 DNA: TGTGCCAGCAGTCTGGACTCCCCCCAAGAGACCCAGTACTTC; CDR3 protein: CASSLDSPQETQYF
V gene: TRBV5-1; clone size: NA; J gene: TRBJ2-1; D gene: TRBD2; CDR3 DNA: TGCGCCAGCAGCTTGGGGCTAGCGGGGGGCGACAATGAGCAGTTCTTC; CDR3 protein: CASSLGLAGGDNEQFF
V gene: TRBV19; clone size: NA; J gene: TRBJ1-5; D gene: NA; CDR3 DNA: TGTGCCAGTAGTCCCCGGGAGCCTCAATATCAGCCCCAGCATTTT; CDR3 protein: CASSPREPQYQPQHF
V gene: TRBV19; clone size: NA; J gene: TRBJ2-7; D gene: NA; CDR3 DNA: TGTGCCAGTAGTTCGGGACACCCCTACGAGCAGTACTTC; CDR3 protein: CASSSGHPYEQYF
V gene: TRBV7-9; clone size: few; J gene: TRBJ1-1; D gene: NA; CDR3 DNA: TGTGCCAGCAGCCCACGGAGGGTTGGGGGGAACACTGAAGCTTTCTTT; CDR3 protein: CASSPRRVGGNTEAFF
V gene: TRBV4-2; clone size: NA; J gene: TRBJ1-2; D gene: TRBD1; CDR3 DNA: TGTGCCAGCAGCCCGGGGGATACAGGGGGCACCCAAGGCTACACCTTC; CDR3 protein: CASSPGDTGGTQGYTF
V gene: TRBV10-3; clone size: NA; J gene: TRBJ2-5; D gene: TRBD2; CDR3 DNA: TGTGCCATCGGGACTAGCGGGGGGGTAATTCAAGAGACCCAGTACTTC; CDR3 protein: CAIGTSGGVIQETQYF
V gene: TRBV19; clone size: NA; J gene: TRBJ1-4; D gene: NA; CDR3 DNA: TGTGCCAGTAGTCCCCCCAACCCAGTAAAACTGTTTTTT; CDR3 protein: CASSPPNPVKLFF
V gene: TRBV27; clone size: once; J gene: TRBJ2-7; D gene: NA; CDR3 DNA: TGTGCCAGCAGTTTTGGGCACCTCTCCTACGAGCAGTACTTC; CDR3 protein: CASSFGHLSYEQYF
V gene: TRBV4-1; clone size: NA; J gene: TRBJ1-4; D gene: NA; CDR3 DNA: TGCGCCAGCAGCCGAACAGAGGGTGCAACTAATGAAAAACTGTTTTTT; CDR3 protein: CASSRTEGATNEKLFF
V gene: TRBV27; clone size: NA; J gene: TRBJ2-1; D gene: NA; CDR3 DNA: TGTGCCAGCAGTTTATCCTCGGCCGGGGTCTCCTACAATGAGCAGTTCTTC; CDR3 protein: CASSLSSAGVSYNEQFF
V gene: TRBV2; clone size: NA; J gene: TRBJ1-2; D gene: NA; CDR3 DNA: TGTGTGAGCCGAGCGTTACGTTATGGCTACACCTTC; CDR3 protein: CVSRALRYGYTF
V gene: TRBV27; clone size: NA; J gene: TRBJ1-6; D gene: TRBD1; CDR3 DNA: TGTGCCAGCAGTTCCCCGGGACAGGGTTTAAAGGGTTCACCCCTCCACTTT; CDR3 protein: CASSSPGQGLKGSPLHF
V gene: TRBV3-1/TRBV3-2; clone size: once; J gene: TRBJ2-1; D gene: NA; CDR3 DNA: TGTGCCAGCAGCCAAGAGGGCTATTCCTACAATGAGCAGTTCTTC; CDR3 protein: CASSQEGYSYNEQFF
V gene: TRBV2; clone size: NA; J gene: TRBJ1-1; D gene: NA; CDR3 DNA: TGTGCCAGCAGCAGGGGCCAAGCTTTCTTT; CDR3 protein: CASSRGQAFF
V gene: TRBV7-6; clone size: NA; J gene: TRBJ2-3; D gene: TRBD2; CDR3 DNA: TGTGCCAGCAGCTCCGTAGCGGGGGGGCGAGATACGCAGTATTTT; CDR3 protein: CASSSVAGGRDTQYF